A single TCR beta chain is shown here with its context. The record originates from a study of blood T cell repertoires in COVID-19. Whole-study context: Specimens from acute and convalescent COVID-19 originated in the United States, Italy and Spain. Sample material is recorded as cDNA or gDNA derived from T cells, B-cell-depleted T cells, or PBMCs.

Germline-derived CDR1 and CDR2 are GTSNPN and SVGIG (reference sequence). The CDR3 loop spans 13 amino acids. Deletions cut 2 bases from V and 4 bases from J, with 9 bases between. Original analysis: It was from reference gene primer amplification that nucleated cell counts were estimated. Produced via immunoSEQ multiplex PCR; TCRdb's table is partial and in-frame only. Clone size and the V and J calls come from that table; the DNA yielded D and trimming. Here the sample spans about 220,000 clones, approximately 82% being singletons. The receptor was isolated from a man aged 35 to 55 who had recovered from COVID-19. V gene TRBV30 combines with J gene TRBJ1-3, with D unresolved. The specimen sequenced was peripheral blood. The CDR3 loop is CAWSFSYGNTIYF. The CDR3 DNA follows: TGTGCCTGGAGTTTCTCCTACGGAAACACCATATATTTT.